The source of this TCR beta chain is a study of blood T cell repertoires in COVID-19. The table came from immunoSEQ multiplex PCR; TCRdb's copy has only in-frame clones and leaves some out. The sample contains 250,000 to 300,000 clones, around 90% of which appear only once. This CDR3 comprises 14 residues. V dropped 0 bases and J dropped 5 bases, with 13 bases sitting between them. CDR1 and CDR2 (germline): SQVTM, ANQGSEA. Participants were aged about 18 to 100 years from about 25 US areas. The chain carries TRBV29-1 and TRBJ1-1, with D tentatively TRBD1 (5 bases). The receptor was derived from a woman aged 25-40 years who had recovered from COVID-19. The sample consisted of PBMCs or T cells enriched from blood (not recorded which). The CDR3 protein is CSVEDRRGRTEAFF. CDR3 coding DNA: TGCAGCGTTGAAGATCGAAGGGGAAGGACTGAAGCTTTCTTT.